This T cell receptor (beta chain) was sequenced for a study of blood T cells in healthy people across ages. Through a sample-barcoded 5' primer and a J-beta primer mix, a second PCR was run for roughly 6 to 12 cycles. TCRdb ran MiXCR on the 5' RACE reads and lists one entry per CDR3 protein. The table includes nearly 1 million distinct CDR3 sequences, 51% detected once. The CDR3 consists of 14 residues. The V end was cut by 3 bases, the J end by 4 bases, with 12 bases between. Germline CDR1 is SGHTA and CDR2 is FQGNSA. What was sequenced was blood. The origin of this receptor is a woman aged 60-70 years in good health. V usage is TRBV7-2 and J usage is TRBJ2-5; D could derive from TRBD1 or TRBD2 (5 bases each). The CDR3 here is CASSFMGRGETQYF. CDR3 nucleotide sequence: TGTGCCAGCAGCTTTATGGGACGGGGAGAGACCCAGTACTTC.